This record covers a single T cell receptor (beta chain). What this receptor recognizes is not known. The CDR3 does not end in the conserved phenylalanine or tryptophan, so this is likely a read error. This entry comes from a study of regulatory T cells after allogeneic stem cell transplantation (dated by TCRdb to 2017 to 2018). Looking at the study overall: Each patient's group depended on whether acute graft-versus-host disease developed within 100 days after stem cell transplantation. CD4+CD25+CD127- regulatory T cells were obtained from patient PBMCs by means of fluorescence-activated cell sorting. Conventional CD4+ T cells defined as CD4+CD25+/-CD127+ were also sorted and TCR-sequenced for comparison in the study. The regulatory T-cell TCR repertoire after allogeneic stem cell transplantation was compared between patients with and without acute graft-versus-host disease.

The sample's time point, from its label and the paper: 30 days after allogeneic hematopoietic stem cell transplantation. At 30 days after allogeneic hematopoietic stem cell transplantation, peripheral blood mononuclear cells were collected from the patients. Beyond this particular receptor, the publication reports: No regulatory T-cell clones were shared by all patients, and sorted cell numbers did not correlate significantly with the inverse Simpson index. Top 10 regulatory T-cell clones occupied a significantly larger repertoire share in non-GvHD patients, suggesting expansion of presumably allo-specific protective clones. Patients without graft-versus-host disease showed a less diverse, more focused regulatory T-cell TCR repertoire than patients with the disease. Diversity of the conventional CD4+ T-cell repertoire was not significantly different between patients with graft-versus-host disease and patients without graft-versus-host disease. The small patient sample size meant the findings required validation in a larger cohort.

Reads for this sample came from an Illumina MiSeq. Reverse transcription of RNA was performed with the SMARTer RACE cDNA Amplification kit, after which the TCR beta CDR3 region was amplified. RNA from sorted cells was extracted with the RNeasy Mini Kit. Illumina paired-end sequencing was used to sequence the TCR beta amplicons. Processing in the source paper ran as follows. TCR repertoire analysis used MiXCR, VDJtools and the tcR R package. The inverse Simpson index served to quantify diversity, and clones were sorted into rare, small, medium or expanded bins based on their proportion of the repertoire. Using fastp trimming at Q25 and MiXCR clonotype assembly, TCRdb reanalyzed the public sequencing data and kept in-frame beta chains. Every CDR3 protein is listed once, alongside the most common genes and DNA of its rows. The V and J calls reflect TCRdb's pipeline rather than the authors' work. In this sample the table shows 350 to 450 distinct CDR3 sequences, roughly 20% of which occur a single time. The ten largest clones represent roughly 20% of the sample.

The sample here was sorted CD4+ T cells from blood (whether regulatory or conventional is not recorded), taken 30 days after allogeneic stem cell transplant. This receptor was identified in a human patient who had an allogeneic stem cell transplant, so the T cells may come from the graft donor.

DNA sequence: TGCGCCTGCAGCTTCACCCGCGGCGGGAGAATAGTAAATGAGCAGTTCTCC. This translates into CACSFTRGGRIVNEQFS. The rearranged chain carries TRBV5-1 and TRBJ2-1, with 7 middle bases fitting TRBD2. The CDR3 spans 17 amino acids, including both terminal residues. CDR3 DNA is the only sequence kept; it has 51 bases, read in frame from the first base. In the germline V gene, CDR1 corresponds to SGHRS and CDR2 to YFSETQ.